Below are 16 T cell receptor beta chains sequenced from a single sample in a study of T cells expressing NK-cell markers. Reprocessing the 5' RACE reads, TCRdb reports a single entry for every CDR3 protein and omits DNA. This repertoire includes 200,000 to 300,000 distinct CDR3 sequences. Sequenced: blood T cells: a sorted CD56 or NKG2C T cell subset, CD4+ or CD8+ T cells, or bulk PBMC T cells (not recorded which). All receptors derive from a man aged 18 to 30 in good health.

The chain carries TRBV27 and TRBJ1-5; absent DNA, TCRdb's TRBD1 call cannot be checked. This CDR3 is built from 17 residues. Germline V CDR1 and CDR2: MNHEY, SMNVEV (reference sequence). The CDR3 spells CASSLSGQGGNNQPQHF.

The chain couples TRBV12-3 or TRBV12-4 to TRBJ1-1; checking the TCRdb D call of TRBD1 is not possible without DNA. This CDR3 contains 15 residues. CDR3 region: CASSLARGQGTEAFF.

This chain uses TRBV29-1 with TRBJ2-7; with no DNA, the TCRdb D assignment of TRBD2 cannot be verified. Looked up from germline, CDR1 is SQVTM and CDR2 is ANQGSEA. The CDR3 has 15 amino acids. The CDR3 sequence: CSVRNGLAGTHEQYF.

The chain has TRBV20-1 and TRBJ1-2; TCRdb's D call of TRBD1 is untestable without DNA. Germline CDR1 reads DFQATT; CDR2 reads SNEGSKA (reference sequence). The CDR3 loop spans 14 amino acids. The CDR3 here is CSARSGGRVYGYTF.

The genes are TRBV7-7 and TRBJ2-1. This CDR3 comprises 16 residues. The germline V gene has CDR1 SSHAT and CDR2 FNYEAQ (reference sequence). The CDR3 loop reads CASSPQAGAPYNEQFF.

The gene calls are TRBV12-3 or TRBV12-4 and TRBJ1-5. This CDR3 contains 18 residues. CDR3 protein: CASSLAMGHRGSNQPQHF.

The chain carries TRBV7-2 and TRBJ1-1; the TCRdb D gene call, TRBD1, has no DNA to confirm it. Germline V gives CDR1 SGHTA, CDR2 FQGNSA. The CDR3 totals 15 residues. CDR3 sequence reads: CASSLSRGARTEAFF.

The chain is built from TRBV30 and TRBJ1-2; the TCRdb call, TRBD1, lacks DNA for checking. Germline V CDR1 and CDR2: GTSNPN, SVGIG (reference sequence). The CDR3 runs 11 residues. This CDR3 reads CAWGQAIGYTF.

V gene TRBV20-1 combines with J gene TRBJ1-4; no DNA is available, so the TRBD1 call from TCRdb remains unchecked. In germline, CDR1 is DFQATT, CDR2 SNEGSKA (reference sequence). This CDR3 is 13 amino acids long. CDR3: CSAGAGGNEKLFF.

The CDR3: CASSPPNRTRRGYTF. The chain links TRBV18 to TRBJ1-2; TCRdb's D call of TRBD1 is untestable without DNA. Germline values: CDR1 KGHSH, CDR2 LQKENI. CDR3 length: 15 amino acids.

This sequence joins TRBV18 and TRBJ2-7; TCRdb returns TRBD1, unconfirmable since there is no DNA. Germline CDR1 is KGHSH and CDR2 is LQKENI. The CDR3 has 14 residues. CDR3 region: CASSLRQGTYEQYF.

This chain connects TRBV12-3 or TRBV12-4 to TRBJ1-6. The CDR3 totals 15 residues. The CDR3 spells CASSFSDVENSPLHF.

V and J are TRBV18 and TRBJ1-6; TCRdb's assignment of TRBD1 cannot be checked, as there is no DNA. Germline CDR1 is KGHSH and CDR2 is LQKENI. The CDR3 runs to 14 residues. CDR3 residues: CASSPLDSNSPLHF.

The chain links TRBV20-1 to TRBJ1-1; TCRdb indicates TRBD1, and absent DNA this call remains unverified. The CDR3 loop spans 16 amino acids. Germline V lookup: CDR1 DFQATT, CDR2 SNEGSKA (reference sequence). The CDR3: CSAAEPLGGVIREAFF.

J is TRBJ2-1 and V is TRBV11-3; TCRdb proposes TRBD1, but this gene call is untestable without DNA. The CDR3 is 14 residues long. Germline loops: CDR1 SGHNT, CDR2 YENEEA. CDR3 sequence: CASRPGQGSNEQFF.

The J gene is TRBJ1-6, the V gene TRBV18; TCRdb's D gene call, TRBD1, goes unchecked for lack of DNA. The CDR3 covers 14 residues. CDR1 is KGHSH and CDR2 is LQKENI in the germline V gene. The CDR3 here is CASSPPQGRPPLHF.